This TCR beta chain is drawn from a study of OX40 agonist ivuxolimab in advanced cancers. This clone was observed a single time. This table comes from immunoSEQ multiplex PCR, and its TCRdb copy is limited to in-frame clones, with some not included. The sample includes about 45,000 clones, 88% of them seen just once. V lost 5 bases, J lost 3 bases, and 8 bases lay in between. Germline V gene sequence: CDR1 MNHEY, CDR2 SVGAGI. The CDR3 is 12 amino acids. Sequenced material: CD4+ or CD8+ T cells sorted from blood, taken in a trial of the OX40 agonist ivuxolimab. This chain connects TRBV6-5 to TRBJ2-7; D uncertain. The receptor was derived from an adult with an advanced solid tumor such as melanoma, head and neck, liver or kidney cancer. In nucleotides, the CDR3 is TGTGCCAGCAGTCAAAGAGACTACGAGCAGTACTTC. Residues: CASSQRDYEQYF.